This entry lists 6 T cell receptor beta chains sequenced from one sample in a study of cytomegalovirus exposure and HLA in healthy donors. The PCR had 60 Vbeta and 13 Jbeta primers. TCRdb's table, derived via immunoSEQ multiplex PCR, lists solely in-frame clones and lacks some. The sample yields around 190,000 clones, around 75% seen once. Input material: PBMCs. Receptor source: a woman between 25 and 40 years old in good health and CMV-seropositive.

The chain links TRBV4-1 to TRBJ2-5; 8 positions agree with TRBD1. Losses at the gene ends were 4 bases for V and 1 base for J; bases not matched to a gene: 5. Germline CDR1 reads MGHRA; CDR2 reads YSYEKL. The CDR3 loop spans 15 amino acids. This chain's CDR3 is CASSPWTGRQETQYF. In DNA, the CDR3 is TGCGCCAGCAGCCCCTGGACAGGGCGCCAAGAGACCCAGTACTTC.

The chain combines TRBV6-6 with TRBJ1-3, with no clear D. The CDR3 sequence is 13 residues long. Trimming pared 10 bases from V and 1 base from J, leaving 11 bases between. Germline assignment: CDR1 MNHNY and CDR2 SVGAGI (reference sequence). The CDR3 DNA reads TGTGCCACTTTCGAGGGTTCTGGAAACACCATATATTTT. Translation gives CATFEGSGNTIYF.

This sequence joins TRBV7-2 and TRBJ2-1; 7 bases are a match to TRBD2. V lost 6 bases, J lost 10 bases, and 15 bases stayed unmatched. Germline CDR1 reads SGHTA; CDR2 reads FQGNSA. The CDR3 runs 15 residues. The CDR3 coding sequence is TGTGCCAGCAGACAGACTAGCCTCCAGCTTAGGGAGCAGTTCTTC. It specifies CASRQTSLQLREQFF.

The chain recombines TRBV4-1 with TRBJ2-3, with D possibly TRBD2 on 5 matching bases. V was shortened by 1 base and J by 1 base, with 12 bases between the two germline ends. CDR3 length: 16 residues. Per germline, CDR1 MGHRA and CDR2 YSYEKL. As DNA, the CDR3 is TGCGCCAGCAGCCAAGGCGACGGGGTGGGCACAGATACGCAGTATTTT. It yields the protein CASSQGDGVGTDTQYF.

The chain joins TRBV28 to TRBJ2-1, with 10 bases lining up with TRBD2. The ends lost 5 bases at V and 0 bases at J; junction bases unmatched: 1. The CDR3 runs 15 residues. Germline V gives CDR1 MDHEN, CDR2 SYDVKM. The chain's CDR3 is CASSASGSSYNEQFF. In nucleotides, the CDR3 is TGTGCCAGCAGTGCTAGCGGGAGCTCCTACAATGAGCAGTTCTTC.

V and J are TRBV18 and TRBJ2-5, with unresolved D. Germline assignment: CDR1 KGHSH and CDR2 LQKENI. Trimming pared 4 bases from V and 1 base from J, leaving 7 bases between. There are 13 residues in the CDR3. This CDR3 reads CASSRQIQETQYF. CDR3 coding DNA: TGTGCCAGCTCACGGCAAATCCAAGAGACCCAGTACTTC.